The 17 T cell receptor beta chains presented below share a single source sample, sequenced in a study of metastatic and nonmetastatic thyroid tumors. TCRdb reanalyzed the PCR reads with MiXCR. This sample has 60,000 to 75,000 clones, with roughly 4.1% found just once. Each patient went into thyroid surgery without having received any treatment. The sequenced sample was blood. The receptors stem from a female donor with papillary thyroid cancer or a benign thyroid nodule (not recorded which). Some clones in this sample may be carry-over from other donors' samples.

To note about this clone: In this CDR3 the conserved last residue, phenylalanine or tryptophan, is missing, so a read error is likely. The genes are TRBV24-1 and TRBJ1-4, with D hard to call. The germline V and J ends were trimmed by 3 bases and 6 bases, with 13 bases remaining between them. This CDR3 spans 15 amino acids. Germline CDR1 KGHDR, CDR2 SFDVKD. CDR3 in DNA: TGTGCCACCAGTGATGCCAGGACTGCCGATGAAAAACTGTTTCTT. Translating it yields CATSDARTADEKLFL.

The V call is TRBV24-1, the J call TRBJ2-1; D is perhaps TRBD2 (6 bases). The CDR3 covers 16 residues. V was clipped by 2 bases and J by 5 bases, with 15 bases between them. Per the germline V gene, CDR1 is KGHDR and CDR2 is SFDVKD. CDR3: CATSDYYPTRNNEQFF. Written as DNA, the CDR3 is TGTGCCACCAGTGATTACTACCCGACTAGGAACAATGAGCAGTTCTTC.

The sample holds a few counts of this clone. The V call is TRBV20-1, the J call TRBJ2-5; 13 positions match TRBD2. The CDR3 spans 17 residues. Per the germline V gene, CDR1 is DFQATT and CDR2 is SNEGSKA (reference sequence). J lost 5 bases, V lost 3 bases, and 12 bases had no gene match. The CDR3 nucleotides read TGCAGTGCTAGTACTAGCGGGAGGGCCTGGTTCCGGGAGACCCAGTACTTC. This sequence encodes CSASTSGRAWFRETQYF.

This clone was found many times. The chain recombines TRBV5-1 with TRBJ2-5, with 12 bases that match TRBD1. V lost 6 bases and J lost 7; bases outside the gene matches: 10. Germline values: CDR1 SGHRS, CDR2 YFSETQ. CDR3 length equals 15 residues. The CDR3, as DNA: TGCGCCAGCAAGCTTGAAGGGACAGGGGGCGGGACCCAGTACTTC. This gives the protein CASKLEGTGGGTQYF.

This clone was seen ten or more times. The chain links TRBV28 to TRBJ2-5; 10 positions match TRBD1. The CDR3 covers 16 residues. Germline V gives CDR1 MDHEN, CDR2 SYDVKM. V shed 5 bases and J 5 bases; nucleotides not matched to a gene: 11. CDR3 loop: CASSADRGRWTETQYF. The CDR3 DNA reads TGTGCCAGCAGTGCTGACAGGGGGCGATGGACGGAGACCCAGTACTTC.

This clone came up many times. The sample contains more than one DNA sequence encoding this CDR3. CDR3 in DNA: TGTGCCAGCAGGGCCCTCGGCCAAGAGACCCAGTACTTC. As protein: CASRALGQETQYF. The chain carries TRBV2 and TRBJ2-5; D is unresolved. The CDR3 covers 13 residues. V was cut by 6 bases and J by 1 base, with 9 bases left in between. The germline CDR1 and CDR2 sequences are SNHLY and FYNNEI.

This clone was found a few times. The V gene is TRBV5-4, the J gene TRBJ1-2, with TRBD1 matching 7 bases. This CDR3 region has 15 residues. The V gene end was trimmed by 2 bases and the J gene end by 8 bases; junction bases not matched to a gene: 12. The germline V gene encodes CDR1 SGHNT and CDR2 YYREEE (reference sequence). This CDR3 reads CASSFFDRVWNGYTF. CDR3 DNA: TGTGCCAGCAGCTTTTTCGACAGGGTTTGGAACGGCTACACCTTC.

Of note for this clone: At one end the junction does not follow the germline gene, possibly because of a read error. The V gene is TRBV28, the J gene TRBJ2-7; no firm D call. Per the germline V gene, CDR1 is MDHEN and CDR2 is SYDVKM. CDR3 size: 12 residues. CDR3 DNA sequence: TGTGCCAGCAGTTTCAGTGTCTACGATCAGTACTTC. Its translation is CASSFSVYDQYF.

This clone was found many times. CDR3 amino acids: CASSQAGRSDGVYGYTF. The CDR3 nucleotides read TGTGCCAGCTCACAGGCCGGACGGAGCGATGGGGTTTATGGCTACACCTTC. J is TRBJ1-2 and V is TRBV18; D uncertain. The germline V and J ends were trimmed by 4 bases and 5 bases, with 23 bases remaining between them. Germline CDR1 is KGHSH and CDR2 is LQKENI. The CDR3 is made up of 17 amino acids.

CDR3 DNA sequence: TGTGCCAGCAATCCCGGACAGGGGGGCGGAAACACCATATATTTT. Its translation: CASNPGQGGGNTIYF. The chain recombines TRBV6-2 or TRBV6-3 with TRBJ1-3; 10 bases line up with TRBD1. CDR3 size: 15 residues. The ends lost 7 bases at V and 4 bases at J; junction bases unmatched: 7. Germline CDR1 reads MNHEY; CDR2 reads SVGEGT.

This clone was seen ten or more times. The chain uses TRBV20-1 and TRBJ2-1, with 16 bases fitting TRBD2. Looked up from germline, CDR1 is DFQATT and CDR2 is SNEGSKA (reference sequence). V lost 8 bases to trimming and J lost 10 bases; unmatched junction nucleotides: 11. The CDR3 length is 15 residues. The CDR3 loop reads CSFLPGLAGGREQFF. The CDR3 bases are TGCAGTTTCCTACCGGGACTAGCGGGAGGGAGGGAGCAGTTCTTC.

The chain carries TRBV27 and TRBJ1-4, with a possible D match to TRBD1 (6 bases). This CDR3 has 14 amino acids. The germline CDR1 and CDR2 sequences are MNHEY and SMNVEV (reference sequence). V lost 4 bases to trimming and J lost 0 bases, with 6 bases between them. The CDR3 loop is CASSWTATNEKLFF. The CDR3 DNA follows: TGTGCCAGCAGTTGGACAGCAACTAATGAAAAACTGTTTTTT. The full variable domain, its missing parts supplied by reference TRBV27 and TRBJ1-4, is EAQVTQNPRYLITVTGKKLTVTCSQNMNHEYMSWYRQDPGLGLRQIYYSMNVEVTDKGDVPEGYKVSRKEKRNFPLILESPSPNQTSLYFCASSWTATNEKLFFGSGTQLSVL.

This clone was observed many times. The sample has other DNA sequences that encode this CDR3 too. The rearrangement uses TRBV7-2 and TRBJ1-1; no definite D call. The CDR3 loop spans 16 amino acids. V was trimmed by 2 bases and J by 2 bases, leaving 15 bases between them. Germline CDR1 is SGHTA and CDR2 is FQGNSA. Written as DNA, the CDR3 is TGTGCCAGCAGCTTACGGTCGGGGAACGGTAACACTGAAGCTTTCTTT. It encodes CASSLRSGNGNTEAFF.

This clone occurred many times. At the DNA level, this CDR3 is encoded by other sequences in the same sample as well. This sequence joins TRBV28 and TRBJ2-7; TRBD1 is a possible D gene (7 bases). CDR1 is MDHEN and CDR2 is SYDVKM in the germline V gene. This CDR3 is built from 13 residues. Trimming removed 6 bases at V and 7 bases at J, with 16 bases between. CDR3 region: CASRDPQGGEQYF. CDR3 bases: TGTGCCAGCAGGGACCCTCAGGGGGGAGAGCAGTACTTC.

This clone qualifies as medium-sized. The rearrangement links TRBV7-3 to TRBJ2-2, with TRBD2 as a possible D gene (5 bases). Trimming cost V 3 bases and J 6 bases, with 14 bases left between them. In germline, CDR1 is SGHTA, CDR2 FQGTGA. This CDR3 comprises 15 residues. The DNA of the CDR3 is TGTGCCAGCAGCTTGAGGACTCATGGGGCCGGGGAGCTGTTTTTT. This encodes CASSLRTHGAGELFF.

The table lists this clone with a few counts. J is TRBJ1-1 and V is TRBV6-9; 7 bases match TRBD1. This CDR3 is 15 amino acids long. Germline CDR1 reads MNHGY; CDR2 reads SVAAGI. The V gene end was trimmed by 3 bases and the J gene end by 5 bases; junction bases not matched to a gene: 9. In nucleotides, the CDR3 is TGTGCCAGCAGTTACAGACAGGGAAGTAGGACTGAAGCTTTCTTT. Protein sequence: CASSYRQGSRTEAFF.

This clone was seen repeatedly, ten times or more. The chain combines TRBV19 with TRBJ2-2; TRBD2 might be the D (6 bases). Trimming pared 7 bases from V and 0 bases from J, leaving 9 bases between. The germline gives CDR1 LNHDA, CDR2 SQIVND (reference sequence). This CDR3 is 14 amino acids long. CDR3 sequence: CASKRETNTGELFF. The CDR3, as DNA: TGTGCCAGTAAACGGGAGACGAACACCGGGGAGCTGTTTTTT.